A single sample is the source of the 25 T cell receptor beta chains below, sequenced in a study of shared clonotypes between healthy human individuals. TCRdb keeps only in-frame clones here, not all; method: immunoSEQ multiplex PCR. The sample comprises about 490,000 clones, about 84% of which are singletons, and about an eighth rests with the top ten. The sequenced sample consisted of PBMCs. These receptors were obtained from a woman in her thirties or forties in good health. Some clones in this sample may be carry-over from other donors' samples.

Regarding this clone: This may be a read error: a much more frequent sequence differs by one nucleotide. Other DNA variants within this sample encode the same CDR3. V is TRBV5-6 and J is TRBJ2-1; 7 bases are a match to TRBD2. This CDR3 is built from 12 residues. Germline trimming cut 3 bases from V and 12 bases from J; bases unmatched to any gene: 6. Germline CDR1 SGHDT, CDR2 YYEEEE. CDR3 coding DNA: TGTGCCAGCAGCTGGACTAGTCGGGGGCAGTTCTTC. As protein: CASSWTSRGQFF.

This clone was detected once. This chain connects TRBV7-9 to TRBJ1-3, with a possible D match to TRBD1 (5 bases). Per the germline V gene, CDR1 is SEHNR and CDR2 is FQNEAQ (reference sequence). The CDR3 is 13 residues long. With 4 bases removed from V and 4 bases from J, the gap between germline ends came to 8 bases. The CDR3 DNA is TGTGCCAGCAGCTCAGGGTTCGGAAACACCATATATTTT. It translates to CASSSGFGNTIYF.

The chain links TRBV7-2 to TRBJ2-3; D gene unclear. The CDR3 consists of 12 residues. Germline loops: CDR1 SGHTA, CDR2 FQGNSA. V lost 5 bases and J lost 3, with 6 bases in between. The CDR3 protein is CASSLATDTQYF. The CDR3 nucleotides read TGTGCCAGCAGCCTCGCGACAGATACGCAGTATTTT.

The J gene is TRBJ2-7, the V gene TRBV7-8; a possible D gene is TRBD2 (5 bases). Looked up from germline, CDR1 is SGHVS and CDR2 is FQNEAQ. Trimming cost V 3 bases and J 1 base, with 13 bases left between them. CDR3 length equals 15 residues. As DNA, the CDR3 is TGTGCCAGCAGCTTCGACCCTACTAGTTCCTACGAGCAGTACTTC. This translates into CASSFDPTSSYEQYF. Looking up the rest from reference TRBV7-8 and TRBJ2-7 gives the full variable domain: GAGVSQSPRYKVAKRGQDVALRCDPISGHVSLFWYQQALGQGPEFLTYFQNEAQLDKSGLPSDRFFAERPEGSVSTLKIQRTQQEDSAVYLCASSFDPTSSYEQYFGPGTRLTVT.

There are a few counts of this clone. The chain couples TRBV10-2 to TRBJ1-1; weak D call: TRBD1 (5 bases). Between the trimmed V and J ends, which lost 7 bases and 2 bases, there was a span of 8 bases. The CDR3 sequence is 12 residues long. Germline V gives CDR1 WSHSY, CDR2 SAAADI. This CDR3 is CASKGRNTEAFF. CDR3 DNA: TGCGCCAGCAAGGGGAGAAACACTGAAGCTTTCTTT.

V usage is TRBV5-6 and J usage is TRBJ2-1; 10 bases map to TRBD2. The ends lost 4 bases at V and 1 base at J; junction bases unmatched: 14. The germline V gene has CDR1 SGHDT and CDR2 YYEEEE. The CDR3 totals 19 residues. The CDR3 is CASSELYWTSGRSYNEQFF. The CDR3 DNA sequence: TGTGCCAGCAGCGAATTGTATTGGACTAGCGGACGTTCCTACAATGAGCAGTTCTTC.

A word on this clone: A much larger clone sits a single nucleotide away, making a read error possible. The rearrangement links TRBV5-5 to TRBJ2-7; unclear D gene. Between the trimmed V and J ends, which lost 4 bases and 2 bases, there was a span of 7 bases. The CDR3 consists of 12 residues. The germline V gene encodes CDR1 SGHKS and CDR2 YYEKEE (reference sequence). The CDR3 is CASSPLPYEQYF. For the CDR3, the DNA is TGTGCCAGCAGCCCCTTACCCTACGAGCAGTACTTC.

The chain uses TRBV4-2 and TRBJ2-5; weak D call: TRBD1 (6 bases). CDR3 length equals 13 residues. V gave up 0 bases and J gave up 4 bases, with 6 bases separating them. Germline CDR1 is LGHNA and CDR2 is YNFKEQ. CDR3 nucleotides: TGTGCCAGCAGCCAAGACAGGGGAGAGACCCAGTACTTC. Amino acids: CASSQDRGETQYF.

The chain links TRBV4-1 to TRBJ1-4, with 7 bases identical to TRBD1. CDR1 and CDR2 (germline): MGHRA, YSYEKL. The J segment lost 6 bases and the V segment lost 0 bases, leaving 4 bases of the junction unmatched. This CDR3 has 15 residues. The CDR3 DNA sequence: TGCGCCAGCAGCCAAGAGGACAGGCGGTATGAAAAACTGTTTTTT. Translated, it gives CASSQEDRRYEKLFF.

The chain carries TRBV27 and TRBJ2-7; 8 nucleotides agree with TRBD1. The J segment lost 0 bases and the V segment lost 6 bases, leaving 4 bases of the junction unmatched. Germline V gene sequence: CDR1 MNHEY, CDR2 SMNVEV (reference sequence). The CDR3 totals 14 residues. This CDR3 is CASSLTGASYEQYF. In nucleotides, the CDR3 is TGTGCCAGCAGCCTGACAGGGGCCTCCTACGAGCAGTACTTC.

The chain uses TRBV6-5 and TRBJ1-1; 7 nucleotides align to TRBD1. The CDR3 has 13 amino acids. With V trimmed by 6 bases and J by 6 bases, 7 bases remained unmatched. Germline CDR1 is MNHEY and CDR2 is SVGAGI. This chain's CDR3 is CASSLTGRSEAFF. The CDR3 bases are TGTGCCAGCAGCCTGACAGGGAGGTCTGAAGCTTTCTTT.

The chain recombines TRBV10-2 with TRBJ1-1; D might be TRBD1 (5 bases). This CDR3 has 16 amino acids. Trimming took 7 bases from V and 1 from J, leaving 19 bases between them. CDR1 WSHSY and CDR2 SAAADI come from the germline V gene. CDR3 protein: CASTDVGTGGNTEAFF. The DNA for the CDR3 is TGCGCCAGCACTGATGTTGGGACCGGGGGGAACACTGAAGCTTTCTTT.

This clone was seen only a few times. The chain has TRBV27 and TRBJ2-7; D gene uncertain. V was shortened by 3 bases and J by 1 base, with 10 bases between the two germline ends. Germline V gene data show CDR1 as MNHEY and CDR2 as SMNVEV (reference sequence). The CDR3 is made up of 14 amino acids. The DNA of the CDR3 is TGTGCCAGCAGTTTCGAGGACGGATCCTACGAGCAGTACTTC. Translation: CASSFEDGSYEQYF.

The chain joins TRBV28 to TRBJ1-1; maybe TRBD1 (5 bases). V was cut by 7 bases and J by 1 base, with 10 bases left in between. The CDR3 has 13 amino acids. CDR1 is MDHEN and CDR2 is SYDVKM in the germline V gene. The CDR3 DNA reads TGTGCCAGCACCAGGGCCCGGAACACTGAAGCTTTCTTT. This translates into CASTRARNTEAFF.

Note on this clone: A much more abundant neighbour one base away suggests this may be a read error. The V gene is TRBV5-1, the J gene TRBJ2-3; a weak D match, TRBD2 (6 bases). The CDR3 contains 16 residues. Looked up from germline, CDR1 is SGHRS and CDR2 is YFSETQ. This CDR3 is CASSSGGGSGTDTQCF. The CDR3 nucleotides read TGCGCCAGCAGCTCCGGGGGTGGGAGCGGCACAGATACGCAGTGTTTT.

As for this clone: Other DNA variants within this sample encode the same CDR3. The chain uses TRBV5-4 and TRBJ1-4; D remains unclear. This CDR3 contains 14 residues. Germline V gene lookup returns CDR1 SGHNT and CDR2 YYREEE (reference sequence). V was shortened by 4 bases and J by 1 base, with 8 bases between the two germline ends. In nucleotides, the CDR3 is TGTGCCAGCAGCCGGGGTGGAACTAATGAAAAACTGTTTTTT. This encodes CASSRGGTNEKLFF.

In this sample, this clone turned up a few times. This sequence joins TRBV5-4 and TRBJ2-1; D uncertain. Germline V gives CDR1 SGHNT, CDR2 YYREEE (reference sequence). This CDR3 region has 13 residues. V dropped 0 bases and J dropped 6 bases, with 7 bases sitting between them. The CDR3 DNA is TGTGCCAGCAGCTTGGGACTTTTCAATGAGCAGTTCTTC. Translating it yields CASSLGLFNEQFF.

The rearrangement uses TRBV5-3 and TRBJ2-1; D possibly uses TRBD1 or TRBD2 (5 bases each). TRBV5-3 is given ORF status, its function remaining uncertain. This CDR3 is 14 amino acids long. Trimming pared 8 bases from V and 4 bases from J, leaving 16 bases between. Here the CDR3 DNA reads TGTGCCAGCGGCCGGGACCAATTTTACAATGAGCAGTTCTTC. Its protein is CASGRDQFYNEQFF.

The chain links TRBV23-1 to TRBJ2-7, with D tentatively TRBD1 (6 bases). TRBV23-1 is known as an ORF, though its function is uncertain. The CDR3 contains 16 residues. V lost 0 bases and J lost 1, with 13 bases in between. In DNA form, the CDR3 reads TGCGCCAGCAGTCAATCCGGGACACCGCTTTCCTACGAGCAGTACTTC. Translated, it gives CASSQSGTPLSYEQYF.

Concerning this clone: The same CDR3 is also encoded by other DNA sequences in this sample. The chain uses TRBV5-1 and TRBJ2-2, with a weak D call TRBD2 (6 bases). The CDR3 sequence is 16 residues long. Germline CDR1 is SGHRS and CDR2 is YFSETQ. The V end lost 0 bases, the J end lost 4 bases, and 13 bases lay between the germline ends. The CDR3 coding sequence is TGCGCCAGCAGCTTGGCCGGGGCGGGAAGCACCGGGGAGCTGTTTTTT. Its protein product is CASSLAGAGSTGELFF.

The chain combines TRBV18 with TRBJ2-7; maybe TRBD1 (5 bases). The CDR3 contains 14 residues. Trimming shortened V by 2 bases and J by 6 bases, and 14 bases separated the two germline ends. Germline assignment: CDR1 KGHSH and CDR2 LQKENI. CDR3 in amino acids: CASSPGQGRSEQYF. The DNA of the CDR3 is TGTGCCAGCTCACCAGGGCAGGGAAGGAGCGAGCAGTACTTC.

This clone was counted between two and nine times. The chain joins TRBV30 to TRBJ1-2, with D possibly TRBD1 on 6 matching bases. From germline, CDR1 is GTSNPN and CDR2 SVGIG (reference sequence). V lost 3 bases and J 2 bases, leaving 10 bases between the germline ends. This CDR3 is built from 13 residues. The CDR3 is CAWSAGANYGYTF. The CDR3 DNA is TGTGCCTGGAGCGCGGGGGCGAACTATGGCTACACCTTC.

J is TRBJ2-1 and V is TRBV30; weak D call: TRBD1 (6 bases). Germline V gives CDR1 GTSNPN, CDR2 SVGIG (reference sequence). Trimming shortened V by 4 bases and J by 12 bases, and 22 bases separated the two germline ends. This CDR3 is built from 14 residues. CDR3 coding DNA: TGTGCCTGGATACGGGACACCTTCGGAGGTGGGCAGTTCTTC. Residues: CAWIRDTFGGGQFF.

The rearrangement joins TRBV28 to TRBJ2-5, with D perhaps being TRBD1 or TRBD2 (5 bases each). V was shortened by 3 bases and J by 9 bases, with 20 bases between the two germline ends. CDR3 length: 15 amino acids. Germline V lookup: CDR1 MDHEN, CDR2 SYDVKM. The CDR3 loop reads CASSFQGRGTVAQYF. The CDR3 DNA reads TGTGCCAGCAGTTTTCAGGGTCGGGGTACGGTGGCCCAGTACTTC.

This chain links TRBV28 with TRBJ2-7; D is tentatively TRBD1 or TRBD2 (6 bases each). The V gene's germline CDR1 is MDHEN and CDR2 SYDVKM. With 7 bases removed from V and 5 bases from J, the gap between germline ends came to 24 bases. This CDR3 has 16 amino acids. CDR3 nucleotide sequence: TGTGCCAGCACCCCTGGTGGGGGAAGGGGGGCAAACGAGCAGTACTTC. This translates into CASTPGGGRGANEQYF.